Listed here is a single TCR beta chain. This entry is derived from a study of shared clonotypes between healthy human individuals. Each subset's genomic DNA was split evenly across several immunoSEQ plates. Original processing methods: Filtering differed, since immunoSEQ gave only junction sequences and no quality scores. The protocol was immunoSEQ multiplex PCR, while the TCRdb copy is restricted to in-frame clones and leaves out a portion. V and J calls and clone size are those listed in that table; D and trimming were worked out from the DNA. The sample lists roughly 2 million clones; 90% to 95% were seen once. The CDR3 spans 15 residues. V lost 0 bases to trimming and J lost 6 bases, with 12 bases between them. The germline CDR1 and CDR2 sequences are MNHNY and SVGAGI (reference sequence).

The sequenced material came from naive CD4+ T cells sorted from blood. The subset was: CD45RA+ positively selected. The chain recombines TRBV6-6 with TRBJ1-5; tentative D call: TRBD1 (5 bases). The TCR comes from a man in his late teens or twenties in good health. CDR3 sequence reads: CASSYSVPRGQPQHF. CDR3 bases: TGTGCCAGCAGTTACTCTGTGCCTAGGGGTCAGCCCCAGCATTTT.